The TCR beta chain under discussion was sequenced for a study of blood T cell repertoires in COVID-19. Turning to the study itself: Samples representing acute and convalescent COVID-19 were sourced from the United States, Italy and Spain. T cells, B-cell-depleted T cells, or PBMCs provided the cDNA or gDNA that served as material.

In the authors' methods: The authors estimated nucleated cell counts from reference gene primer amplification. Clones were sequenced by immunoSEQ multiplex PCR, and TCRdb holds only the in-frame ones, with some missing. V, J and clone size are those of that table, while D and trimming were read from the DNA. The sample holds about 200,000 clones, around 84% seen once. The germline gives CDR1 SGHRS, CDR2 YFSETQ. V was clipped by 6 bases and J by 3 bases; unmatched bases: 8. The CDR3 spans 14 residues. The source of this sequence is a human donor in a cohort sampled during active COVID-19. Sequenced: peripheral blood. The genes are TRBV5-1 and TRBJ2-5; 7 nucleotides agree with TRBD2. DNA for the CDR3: TGCGCCAGCACCTCGGGGGGAGAAAAAGAGACCCAGTACTTC. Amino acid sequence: CASTSGGEKETQYF. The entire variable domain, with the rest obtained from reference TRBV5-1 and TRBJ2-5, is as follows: KAGVTQTPRYLIKTRGQQVTLSCSPISGHRSVSWYQQTPGQGLQFLFEYFSETQRNKGNFPGRFSGRQFSNSRSEMNVSTLELGDSALYLCASTSGGEKETQYFGPGTRLLVL.